Listed below are T cell receptor beta chains from one sample, sequenced in a study of CD8 T cells in ankylosing spondylitis. MiXCR, run by TCRdb on the 5' RACE reads, gives a single entry per CDR3 protein. In the table there are about 440,000 distinct CDR3 sequences, about 15% of which are singletons. What was sequenced was blood, either unsorted or a sorted T cell fraction (not recorded which). The receptor source for this set is a male donor with ankylosing spondylitis. Each CDR3 is given with its conserved first and last residue. The D gene is left open where the match is weak. Clone sizes are given selectively: once, few, many, or a class where the clone is expanded.

TRBV3-1	few	TRBJ2-3	NA	CASSKTAATDTQYF	TGTGCCAGCAGCAAAACAGCCGCGACAGATACGCAGTATTTT
TRBV5-1	few	TRBJ1-6	NA	CASSLQGKSYNSPLHF	TGCGCCAGCAGCTTGCAGGGGAAGTCCTATAATTCACCCCTCCACTTT
TRBV9	NA	TRBJ2-5	NA	CASSQQGRGETQYF	TGTGCCAGCAGCCAACAGGGCCGTGGAGAGACCCAGTACTTC
TRBV12-3/TRBV12-4	few	TRBJ2-4	NA	CASSVNSKNIQYF	TGTGCCAGCAGTGTCAACAGCAAAAACATTCAGTACTTC
TRBV4-1	many	TRBJ2-3	NA	CASSQEGDFTDTQYF	TGCGCCAGCAGCCAAGAGGGGGACTTCACAGATACGCAGTATTTT
TRBV5-1	NA	TRBJ2-3	TRBD2	CASSSGVTDTQYF	TGCGCCAGCTCAAGCGGGGTCACAGATACGCAGTATTTT
TRBV30	NA	TRBJ2-7	NA	CAWSVFTSLPPYEQYF	TGTGCCTGGAGTGTATTTACAAGTCTACCCCCCTACGAGCAGTACTTC
TRBV28	NA	TRBJ2-1	NA	CASNVVTSYNEQFF	TGTGCCAGCAACGTGGTTACCTCCTACAATGAGCAGTTCTTC
TRBV7-2	NA	TRBJ2-5	TRBD2	CASSSQPEGGETQYF	TGTGCCAGCAGCTCCCAACCGGAGGGAGGGGAGACCCAGTACTTC
TRBV28	few	TRBJ2-5	NA	CASSLSGPDSETQYF	TGTGCCAGCAGTTTAAGTGGACCCGATTCGGAGACCCAGTACTTC
TRBV24-1	NA	TRBJ2-7	TRBD1	CATAGTGGDYEQYF	TGTGCCACCGCTGGGACAGGGGGTGACTACGAGCAGTACTTC
TRBV20-1	NA	TRBJ1-1	NA	CSAVAGAGAFF	TGCAGTGCCGTGGCAGGGGCCGGAGCTTTCTTT
TRBV29-1	NA	TRBJ2-7	NA	CSVGGCSYEQYF	TGCAGCGTCGGCGGGTGTTCCTACGAGCAGTACTTC
TRBV9	few	TRBJ1-1	NA	CASSGGGNTEAFF	TGTGCCAGCAGCGGCGGCGGAAACACTGAAGCTTTCTTT
TRBV20-1	NA	TRBJ2-1	TRBD2	CSARTPRTSGPNEQFF	TGCAGTGCTAGGACCCCACGGACTAGCGGACCCAATGAGCAGTTCTTC
TRBV5-1	many	TRBJ2-7	TRBD2	CASSLASGSGYEQYF	TGCGCCAGCAGCTTGGCTAGCGGGAGTGGCTACGAGCAGTACTTC
TRBV20-1	NA	TRBJ1-2	NA	CSAIPPGARSGYTF	TGCAGTGCTATCCCCCCGGGGGCGCGGAGTGGCTACACCTTC
TRBV7-3	few	TRBJ2-2	TRBD2	CSSSSPSGNTGELFF	TGTTCCAGCAGCTCACCTAGCGGGAACACCGGGGAGCTGTTTTTT
TRBV3-1	NA	TRBJ1-4	NA	CASSQNRVLGEKLLF	TGTGCCAGCAGCCAAAACAGGGTTTTAGGCGAAAAACTGCTTTTT
TRBV5-1	many	TRBJ2-7	NA	CASSLGTLRGDYEQYF	TGCGCCAGCAGCTTGGGTACGCTGAGAGGGGACTACGAGCAGTACTTC
TRBV20-1	NA	TRBJ2-7	NA	CSATPFQGYSYEQYF	TGCAGTGCTACTCCCTTTCAGGGGTACTCCTACGAGCAGTACTTC
TRBV15	NA	TRBJ2-6	NA	CATSRDAGANVLTF	TGTGCCACCAGCAGGGACGCTGGGGCCAACGTCCTGACTTTC
TRBV5-4	NA	TRBJ1-1	NA	CASNNPGGGTEAFF	TGTGCCAGCAACAACCCGGGGGGAGGAACTGAAGCTTTCTTT
TRBV20-1	NA	TRBJ1-4	TRBD1	CSARAGGSTNEKLFF	TGCAGTGCTAGAGCAGGGGGTTCAACTAATGAAAAACTGTTTTTT
TRBV2	NA	TRBJ2-2	TRBD1	CASKGQGTGELFF	TGTGCCAGTAAAGGACAGGGGACCGGGGAGCTGTTTTTT
TRBV9	few	TRBJ1-1	NA	CASSLRTDPNTEAFF	TGTGCCAGCAGCCTCCGGACAGATCCGAACACTGAAGCTTTCTTT
TRBV11-2	NA	TRBJ2-5	TRBD1	CASSQDRGFQETQYF	TGTGCCAGCAGCCAGGACAGGGGCTTTCAAGAGACCCAGTACTTC
TRBV5-1	NA	TRBJ2-1	NA	CASSLRQGGAGSYNEQFF	TGCGCCAGCAGCTTAAGACAGGGTGGAGCGGGGTCCTACAATGAGCAGTTCTTC
TRBV4-2	few	TRBJ2-1	TRBD2	CASSQGRLAGDYEQFF	TGTGCCAGCAGCCAAGGGAGACTAGCGGGAGACTATGAGCAGTTCTTC
TRBV28	few	TRBJ2-1	NA	CASRNLAAASYNEQFF	TGTGCCAGCAGGAATTTAGCGGCCGCCTCCTACAATGAGCAGTTCTTC
TRBV9	NA	TRBJ1-1	NA	CASSTHADTEAFF	TGTGCCAGCAGCACCCATGCAGACACTGAAGCTTTCTTT
TRBV4-3	few	TRBJ2-6	NA	CASSQDYRENVLTF	TGCGCCAGCAGCCAAGATTACCGGGAGAACGTCCTGACTTTC
TRBV20-1	few	TRBJ1-1	NA	CSARVHRADTEAFF	TGCAGTGCTAGAGTTCACAGGGCGGACACTGAAGCTTTCTTT
TRBV24-1	NA	TRBJ2-5	TRBD1	CATSDPGQDEETQYF	TGTGCCACCAGTGATCCGGGACAGGATGAAGAGACCCAGTACTTC
TRBV2	NA	TRBJ1-2	NA	CASSPEWGANGCTF	TGTGCCAGCAGCCCCGAATGGGGGGCAAATGGCTGCACCTTC
TRBV12-3/TRBV12-4	few	TRBJ2-3	NA	CASRFTGTGGDTQYF	TGTGCCAGCAGATTTACCGGGACTGGGGGAGATACGCAGTATTTT
TRBV29-1	NA	TRBJ2-7	NA	CSASGWGDYEQYF	TGCAGCGCCTCCGGTTGGGGGGACTACGAGCAGTACTTC
TRBV25-1	NA	TRBJ2-5	TRBD1	CASSAGGGKTQYF	TGTGCCAGCAGTGCAGGGGGCGGAAAGACCCAGTACTTC
TRBV2	NA	TRBJ2-1	NA	CASSELGATYNEQFF	TGTGCCAGCAGTGAACTCGGGGCTACCTACAATGAGCAGTTCTTC
TRBV9	few	TRBJ2-5	TRBD2	CASSSRGGLAQETQYF	TGTGCCAGCAGCTCACGCGGGGGACTAGCACAAGAGACCCAGTACTTC
TRBV20-1	few	TRBJ2-1	TRBD2	CSARTSRYNEQFF	TGCAGTGCACGGACTAGCAGATACAATGAGCAGTTCTTC
TRBV2	few	TRBJ2-2	TRBD2	CASIGSGGAGELFF	TGTGCCAGCATCGGTAGCGGGGGTGCCGGGGAGCTGTTTTTT
TRBV20-1	NA	TRBJ2-7	TRBD1	CSARADRGVYEQYF	TGCAGTGCTAGAGCCGACAGGGGCGTCTACGAGCAGTACTTC
TRBV29-1	NA	TRBJ2-1	TRBD2	CSVRRGGDNEQFF	TGCAGCGTTAGGCGGGGGGGGGACAATGAGCAGTTCTTC
TRBV12-3/TRBV12-4	few	TRBJ2-3	NA	CASSQREASTDTQYF	TGTGCCAGCAGCCAGAGGGAAGCAAGCACAGATACGCAGTATTTT
TRBV10-3	NA	TRBJ2-4	TRBD2	CAISESSSGGNIQYF	TGTGCCATCAGTGAGTCCTCTAGCGGAGGAAACATTCAGTACTTC
TRBV7-2	NA	TRBJ2-7	NA	CASSFPGRSYEQYF	TGTGCCAGCAGCTTTCCGGGACGGTCCTACGAGCAGTACTTC
TRBV29-1	many	TRBJ2-3	NA	CSGVTGDTQYF	TGCAGCGGTGTGACCGGAGATACGCAGTATTTT
TRBV7-8	few	TRBJ1-1	NA	CASGDTRVDTEAFF	TGTGCCTCCGGAGATACTAGGGTCGACACTGAAGCTTTCTTT
TRBV6-2/TRBV6-3	few	TRBJ2-3	NA	CASSQKGGQYF	TGTGCCAGCAGTCAAAAAGGGGGGCAGTATTTT
TRBV5-1	many	TRBJ2-5	NA	CASSFNPGQETQYF	TGCGCCAGCAGCTTTAATCCAGGACAAGAGACCCAGTACTTC